The clone carrying this TCR beta chain was counted only a few times. Its target is unknown. This sample was taken from a study of beta chain features in type 1 diabetes. Study overall: No age, gender or cell yield differences were seen between patients and healthy donors.

Each donor gave one heparinised blood draw averaging approximately 120 mL. The investigators reverse transcribed all of the isolated RNA, so they sequenced expressed TCRB transcripts. The average read count of naive, central memory and regulatory T cell samples was approximately 3.5 million. The protocol was immunoSEQ multiplex PCR, while the TCRdb copy is restricted to in-frame clones and leaves out a portion. The profile shows 600,000 to 700,000 clones, roughly an eighth of them singletons. With 2 bases removed from V and 10 bases from J, the gap between germline ends came to 18 bases. The CDR3 consists of 16 residues. Germline V gene data show CDR1 as LGHNA and CDR2 as YNFKEQ. The study's findings and limits: More deletions and fewer insertions at VDJ junctions were seen in type 1 diabetes patients. Researchers report that Type 1 diabetes patients had moderately but significantly shorter TCRB CDR3s across all four CD4+ subsets.

The sequence was obtained from a man aged 30 to 39 with type 1 diabetes. The sample comprised naive CD4+ T cells from blood. This chain links TRBV4-2 with TRBJ1-6; weak D call: TRBD1 (6 bases). For the CDR3, the DNA is TGTGCCAGCAGCCAAAGTGCGGCAGGGGCAGGATCACCCCTCCACTTT. Residues: CASSQSAAGAGSPLHF.